One sample yielded the 24 T cell receptor beta chains listed below, sequenced in a study of T cell clonotyping in hematopoietic cell transplantation. Clones were sequenced by immunoSEQ multiplex PCR, and TCRdb holds only the in-frame ones, with some missing. This table holds approximately 4,600 clones, approximately 80% found once. This specimen was peripheral blood mononuclear cells, taken 100 days after allogeneic stem cell transplant. The receptors were gathered from a female patient aged 50 to 60 who had an allogeneic stem cell transplant from an unrelated donor, so the T cells may come from the graft donor. Some clones in this sample may be carry-over from other donors' samples.

The rearrangement links TRBV10-3 to TRBJ2-3, with D possibly being TRBD2 (5 bases). Germline V gene data show CDR1 as ENHRY and CDR2 as SYGVKD. This CDR3 region has 17 residues. The V end was cut by 0 bases, the J end by 4 bases, with 17 bases between. The CDR3 region is CAISESWTPPPPDTQYF. The CDR3 DNA reads TGTGCCATCAGTGAGTCCTGGACTCCACCCCCCCCAGATACGCAGTATTTT.

The DNA of the CDR3 is TGTGCCACCAGCAGACCATGGGGCAGCTCCACCGGGGAGCTGTTTTTT. Translating it yields CATSRPWGSSTGELFF. The chain joins TRBV15 to TRBJ2-2, with D perhaps TRBD1 (5 bases). Per germline, CDR1 LNHNV and CDR2 YYDKDF (reference sequence). The CDR3 loop spans 16 amino acids. Trimming took off 2 bases at V and 4 bases at J, with 14 bases between the two ends.

The chain employs TRBV28 and TRBJ2-2, with D tentatively TRBD1 or TRBD2 (5 bases each). Trimming stripped 7 bases from V and 7 bases from J, with 19 bases between. This CDR3 region has 15 residues. Germline values: CDR1 MDHEN, CDR2 SYDVKM. The CDR3 DNA follows: TGTGCCAGCAATAGGCCCGGACGGGGCGGCGGGGAGCTGTTTTTT. This gives the protein CASNRPGRGGGELFF.

This chain uses TRBV25-1 with TRBJ2-2; 10 bases fit TRBD1. Germline-derived CDR1 and CDR2 are MGHDK and SYGVNS. The CDR3 runs to 16 residues. Unmatched junction bases numbered 3, after V lost 3 bases and J lost 2 bases. As DNA, the CDR3 is TGTGCCAGCAGTGATAGGGACAGGGGAAACACCGGGGAGCTGTTTTTT. This codes for CASSDRDRGNTGELFF.

The chain uses TRBV5-1 and TRBJ2-5; 12 positions match TRBD2. The length of the CDR3 is 17 residues. J lost 4 bases, V lost 3 bases, and 10 bases had no gene match. The germline gives CDR1 SGHRS, CDR2 YFSETQ. The CDR3 DNA reads as TGCGCCAGCAGCTCTAGCGGGGGGGCCGGCGTGATAGAGACCCAGTACTTC. It specifies CASSSSGGAGVIETQYF.

J is TRBJ1-3 and V is TRBV7-9; D unclear. The CDR3 spans 15 residues. CDR1 is SEHNR, CDR2 FQNEAQ, per germline (reference sequence). The germline V and J ends were trimmed by 0 bases and 8 bases, with 14 bases remaining between them. The CDR3 DNA follows: TGTGCCAGCAGCTTAGCGGTGGCGCGGGGAGACACCATATATTTT. Encoded protein: CASSLAVARGDTIYF.

On this clone itself: The junction departs from the called germline gene at one end, perhaps through a read error. The chain couples TRBV7-8 to TRBJ1-2; 12 positions match TRBD1. From germline, CDR1 is SGHVS and CDR2 FQNEAQ. This CDR3 has 17 residues. The CDR3 is CASTLSSGTGGLYGYTF. Written as DNA, the CDR3 is TGTGCCAGCACCTTATCGTCCGGGACAGGGGGCCTCTATGGCTACACCTTC.

This clone appeared once. This chain uses TRBV6-5 with TRBJ1-6; D unresolved. Germline V gives CDR1 MNHEY, CDR2 SVGAGI. V gave up 6 bases and J gave up 9 bases, with 18 bases separating them. CDR3 length: 15 residues. CDR3 sequence: CASSYHGPRGSPLHF. The DNA of the CDR3 is TGTGCCAGCAGCTACCATGGACCCCGGGGTTCACCCCTCCACTTT.

This chain uses TRBV27 with TRBJ1-2; 8 bases match TRBD1. Germline assignment: CDR1 MNHEY and CDR2 SMNVEV (reference sequence). With V trimmed by 5 bases and J by 6 bases, 5 bases remained unmatched. This CDR3 comprises 13 residues. Here the CDR3 reads CASSGQGANGYTF. The DNA of the CDR3 is TGTGCCAGCAGTGGTCAGGGGGCGAATGGCTACACCTTC.

This clone appeared once. The chain recombines TRBV19 with TRBJ2-7; 12 bases map to TRBD1. Trimming removed 6 bases from V and 3 bases from J; junction bases left unmatched: 6. Germline-derived CDR1 and CDR2 are LNHDA and SQIVND (reference sequence). The CDR3 is 15 amino acids. In DNA, the CDR3 is TGTGCCAGTAGCCCGGGACAGGGGGCCGGCTACGAGCAGTACTTC. Its protein product is CASSPGQGAGYEQYF.

The rearrangement joins TRBV14 to TRBJ1-5; D uncertain. CDR1 and CDR2 (germline): SGHDN, FVKESK. This CDR3 contains 13 residues. The ends were cut back, 4 bases at V and 4 bases at J, with 8 bases in the middle. The CDR3 protein is CASSRSLNQPQHF. CDR3 DNA sequence: TGTGCCAGCAGCCGAAGTTTAAATCAGCCCCAGCATTTT.

V and J are TRBV5-1 and TRBJ1-2; tentatively, D is TRBD1 (6 bases). Trimming took 0 bases from V and 9 from J, leaving 12 bases between them. CDR1 is SGHRS, CDR2 YFSETQ, per germline. The CDR3 contains 13 residues. The chain's CDR3 is CASSLDGQGSYTF. The CDR3 coding sequence is TGCGCCAGCAGCTTGGATGGGCAGGGGAGCTACACCTTC.

The J gene is TRBJ1-5, the V gene TRBV18; D perhaps matches TRBD1 (6 bases). V shed 3 bases and J shed 5 bases, with 11 bases lying between them. The CDR3 extends over 14 amino acids. Germline CDR1 reads KGHSH; CDR2 reads LQKENI. The CDR3 sequence: CASSPPGHYQPQHF. The CDR3, as DNA: TGTGCCAGCTCACCGCCGGGACATTATCAGCCCCAGCATTTT. The full variable domain, in which reference TRBV18 and TRBJ1-5 provide the parts outside the CDR3, is NAGVMQNPRHLVRRRGQEARLRCSPMKGHSHVYWYRQLPEEGLKFMVYLQKENIIDESGMPKERFSAEFPKEGPSILRIQQVVRGDSAAYFCASSPPGHYQPQHFGDGTRLSIL.

The chain has TRBV19 and TRBJ2-7; TRBD2 might be the D (5 bases). From germline, CDR1 is LNHDA and CDR2 SQIVND (reference sequence). Trimming took 4 bases from V and 2 from J, leaving 9 bases between them. This CDR3 is built from 13 residues. The CDR3 DNA reads as TGTGCCAGTAGTAGAGGGTCAACCTACGAGCAGTACTTC. It yields the protein CASSRGSTYEQYF.

This chain uses TRBV28 with TRBJ2-7; perhaps TRBD2 as D (6 bases). The CDR3 loop spans 13 amino acids. Trimming pared 8 bases from V and 2 bases from J, leaving 13 bases between. Germline-derived CDR1 and CDR2 are MDHEN and SYDVKM. The CDR3: CASRGPGAYEQYF. DNA for the CDR3: TGTGCCAGCCGAGGACCGGGAGCCTACGAGCAGTACTTC.

This clone is termed medium-sized. The chain couples TRBV7-6 to TRBJ2-5, with 10 bases fitting TRBD2. Germline CDR1 reads SGHVS; CDR2 reads FNYEAQ. This CDR3 has 15 residues. V gave up 10 bases and J gave up 5 bases; unmatched junction bases: 13. The CDR3: CATTREAGGMETQYF. The CDR3 DNA sequence: TGTGCCACAACTCGGGAAGCGGGGGGGATGGAGACCCAGTACTTC. Together with reference TRBV7-6 and TRBJ2-5, the CDR3 gives the full variable domain: GAGVSQSPRYKVTKRGQDVALRCDPISGHVSLYWYRQALGQGPEFLTYFNYEAQQDKSGLPNDRFSAERPEGSISTLTIQRTEQRDSAMYRCATTREAGGMETQYFGPGTRLLVL.

This clone appeared a few times. This chain connects TRBV7-2 to TRBJ1-1, with no clear D. Germline CDR1 is SGHTA and CDR2 is FQGNSA. The CDR3 totals 13 residues. Trimming left V 2 bases short and J 7 bases short, with 11 bases between. The CDR3 is CASSLTVADEAFF. The CDR3 DNA follows: TGTGCCAGCAGCTTAACAGTGGCAGATGAAGCTTTCTTT.

The V call is TRBV10-3, the J call TRBJ2-3, with D possibly called TRBD1 or TRBD2 (5 bases each). This CDR3 has 14 residues. Trimming took 8 bases from V and 5 from J, leaving 17 bases between them. Germline-derived CDR1 and CDR2 are ENHRY and SYGVKD. CDR3 in amino acids: CAIEDNLGGDTQYF. DNA for the CDR3: TGTGCCATCGAGGACAACTTAGGAGGAGATACGCAGTATTTT.

J is TRBJ2-7 and V is TRBV29-1; D gene uncertain. Germline CDR1 SQVTM, CDR2 ANQGSEA. V gave up 6 bases and J gave up 5 bases, with 20 bases separating them. The CDR3 is made up of 14 amino acids. DNA for the CDR3: TGCAGCGTAGCTACGGACCCAAAAGGCCACGAGCAGTACTTC. It encodes CSVATDPKGHEQYF.

The V gene is TRBV27, the J gene TRBJ2-2, with D perhaps matching TRBD2 (5 bases). Trimming left V 3 bases short and J 7 bases short, with 12 bases between. The CDR3 runs 14 residues. Germline V gives CDR1 MNHEY, CDR2 SMNVEV (reference sequence). CDR3 coding DNA: TGTGCCAGCAGTTTTGACTATATGGGCGGGGAGCTGTTTTTT. Residues: CASSFDYMGGELFF.

The chain recombines TRBV2 with TRBJ2-7; the match to TRBD1 covers 9 bases. Germline V CDR1 and CDR2: SNHLY, FYNNEI. This CDR3 spans 15 amino acids. J lost 5 bases, V lost 6 bases, and 11 bases had no gene match. For the CDR3, the DNA is TGTGCCAGCAGAAGGGACAGGGCTGCCTTGAACGAGCAGTACTTC. Translating gives CASRRDRAALNEQYF.

The V call is TRBV7-2, the J call TRBJ2-7; no clear D gene. The CDR3 is made up of 12 amino acids. Trimming took off 2 bases at V and 6 bases at J, with 8 bases between the two ends. CDR1 and CDR2 from the germline V gene are SGHTA and FQGNSA. This chain's CDR3 is CASSLSWGEQYF. CDR3 coding DNA: TGTGCCAGCAGCTTAAGTTGGGGCGAGCAGTACTTC.

The CDR3 DNA sequence: TGTGCCAGCAGCTTAAAAAGTCCGAGAGACAGGGAAACCACCGGGGAGCTGTTTTTT. This translates into CASSLKSPRDRETTGELFF. V and J are TRBV7-3 and TRBJ2-2; 7 bases align to TRBD1. In germline, CDR1 is SGHTA, CDR2 FQGTGA. With V trimmed by 1 base and J by 4 bases, 15 bases remained unmatched. This CDR3 region has 19 residues.

This clone has just a few counts. The CDR3, as DNA: TGTGCCAGCAGCTTAGATGGGGGGATCAGGGAGACCCAGTACTTC. It specifies CASSLDGGIRETQYF. The chain couples TRBV7-9 to TRBJ2-5, with TRBD2 as a possible D gene (6 bases). V shed 1 base and J shed 5 bases, with 14 bases lying between them. This CDR3 is built from 15 residues. The germline gives CDR1 SEHNR, CDR2 FQNEAQ (reference sequence).